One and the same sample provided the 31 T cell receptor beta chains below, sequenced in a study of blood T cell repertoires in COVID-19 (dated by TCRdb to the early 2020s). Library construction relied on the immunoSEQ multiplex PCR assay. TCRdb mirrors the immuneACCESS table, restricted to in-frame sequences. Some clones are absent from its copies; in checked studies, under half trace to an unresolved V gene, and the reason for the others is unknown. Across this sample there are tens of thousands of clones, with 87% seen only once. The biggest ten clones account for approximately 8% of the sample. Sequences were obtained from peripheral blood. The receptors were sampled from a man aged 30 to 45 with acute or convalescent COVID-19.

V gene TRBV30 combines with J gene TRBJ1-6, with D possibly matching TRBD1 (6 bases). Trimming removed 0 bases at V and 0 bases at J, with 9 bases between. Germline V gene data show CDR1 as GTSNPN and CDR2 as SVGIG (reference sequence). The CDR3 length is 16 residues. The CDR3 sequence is CAWSVGGASYNSPLHF. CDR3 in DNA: TGTGCCTGGAGTGTAGGGGGAGCCTCCTATAATTCACCCCTCCACTTT.

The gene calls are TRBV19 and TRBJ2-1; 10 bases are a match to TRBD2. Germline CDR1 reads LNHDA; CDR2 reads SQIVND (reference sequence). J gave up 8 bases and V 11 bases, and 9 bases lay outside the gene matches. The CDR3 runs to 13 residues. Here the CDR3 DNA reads TGTGCCGCGGGCCTAGCGGGAGAGGATGAGCAGTTCTTC. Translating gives CAAGLAGEDEQFF.

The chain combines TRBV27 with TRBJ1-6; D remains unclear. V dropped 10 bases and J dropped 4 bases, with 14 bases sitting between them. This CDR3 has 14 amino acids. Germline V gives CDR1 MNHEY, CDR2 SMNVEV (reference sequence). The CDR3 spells CATRGIEYNSPLHF. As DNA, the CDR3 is TGTGCCACCCGGGGAATAGAGTATAATTCACCCCTCCACTTT.

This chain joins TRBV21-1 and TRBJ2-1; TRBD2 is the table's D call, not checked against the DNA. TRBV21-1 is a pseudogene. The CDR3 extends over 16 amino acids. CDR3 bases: TGTGCCAGCAGCAACCACGGAAAACAGCCAGGAGGTGAGCAGTTCTTC. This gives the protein CASSNHGKQPGGEQFF.

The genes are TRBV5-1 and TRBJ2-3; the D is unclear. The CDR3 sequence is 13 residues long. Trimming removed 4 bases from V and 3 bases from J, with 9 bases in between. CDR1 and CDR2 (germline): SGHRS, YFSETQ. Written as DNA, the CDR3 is TGCGCCAGCAGCGACCTAGGAACAGATACGCAGTATTTT. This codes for CASSDLGTDTQYF.

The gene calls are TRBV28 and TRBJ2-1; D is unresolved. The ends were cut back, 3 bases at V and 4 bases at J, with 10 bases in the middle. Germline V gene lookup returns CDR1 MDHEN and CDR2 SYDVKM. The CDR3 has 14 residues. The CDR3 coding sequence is TGTGCCAGCAGTTTTAAGCGCCGATACAATGAGCAGTTCTTC. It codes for CASSFKRRYNEQFF.

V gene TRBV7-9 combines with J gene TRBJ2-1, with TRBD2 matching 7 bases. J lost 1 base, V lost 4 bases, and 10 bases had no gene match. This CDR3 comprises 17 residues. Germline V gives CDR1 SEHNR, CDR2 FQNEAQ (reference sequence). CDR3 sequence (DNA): TGTGCCAGCAGCTCCCCTTACGGGAGGAGGTCCTACAATGAGCAGTTCTTC. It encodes CASSSPYGRRSYNEQFF.

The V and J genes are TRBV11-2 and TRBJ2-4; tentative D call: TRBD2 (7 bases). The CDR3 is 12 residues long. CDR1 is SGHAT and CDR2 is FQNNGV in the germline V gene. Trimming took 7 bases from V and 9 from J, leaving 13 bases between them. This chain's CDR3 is CASTNREGIQYF. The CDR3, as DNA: TGTGCCAGCACCAACAGGGAGGGCATTCAGTACTTC. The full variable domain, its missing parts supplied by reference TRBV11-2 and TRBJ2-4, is EAGVAQSPRYKIIEKRQSVAFWCNPISGHATLYWYQQILGQGPKLLIQFQNNGVVDDSQLPKDRFSAERLKGVDSTLKIQPAKLEDSAVYLCASTNREGIQYFGAGTRLSVL.

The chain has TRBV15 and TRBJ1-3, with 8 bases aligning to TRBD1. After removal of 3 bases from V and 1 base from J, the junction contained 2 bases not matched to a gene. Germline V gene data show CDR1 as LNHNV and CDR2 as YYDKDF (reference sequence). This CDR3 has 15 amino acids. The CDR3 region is CATSRDRASGNTIYF. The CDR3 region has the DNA TGTGCCACCAGCAGGGACAGGGCATCTGGAAACACCATATATTTT.

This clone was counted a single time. The CDR3: CASRVGGRFTDTQYF. For the CDR3, the DNA is TGCGCCAGCCGCGTCGGGGGTCGGTTCACAGATACGCAGTATTTT. This chain joins TRBV5-1 and TRBJ2-3; possible D gene TRBD2, 6 bases. The length of the CDR3 is 15 residues. Germline CDR1 is SGHRS and CDR2 is YFSETQ. The ends were cut back, 7 bases at V and 2 bases at J, with 17 bases in the middle.

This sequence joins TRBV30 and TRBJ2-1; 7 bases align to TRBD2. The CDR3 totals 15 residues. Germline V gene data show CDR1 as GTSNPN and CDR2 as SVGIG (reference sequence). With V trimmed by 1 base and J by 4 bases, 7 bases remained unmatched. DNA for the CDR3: TGTGCCTGGAGTGCCGGGACTACCACTTACAATGAGCAGTTCTTC. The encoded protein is CAWSAGTTTYNEQFF. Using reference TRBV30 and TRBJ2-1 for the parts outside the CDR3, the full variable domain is SQTIHQWPATLVQPVGSPLSLECTVEGTSNPNLYWYRQAAGRGLQLLFYSVGIGQISSEVPQNLSASRPQDRQFILSSKKLLLSDSGFYLCAWSAGTTTYNEQFFGPGTRLTVL.

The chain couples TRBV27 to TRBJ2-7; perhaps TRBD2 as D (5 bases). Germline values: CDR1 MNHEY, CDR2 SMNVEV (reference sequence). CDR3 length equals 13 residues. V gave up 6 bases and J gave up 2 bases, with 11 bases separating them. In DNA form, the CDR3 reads TGTGCCAGCAGATCAGGAGGCACCTACGAGCAGTACTTC. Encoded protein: CASRSGGTYEQYF.

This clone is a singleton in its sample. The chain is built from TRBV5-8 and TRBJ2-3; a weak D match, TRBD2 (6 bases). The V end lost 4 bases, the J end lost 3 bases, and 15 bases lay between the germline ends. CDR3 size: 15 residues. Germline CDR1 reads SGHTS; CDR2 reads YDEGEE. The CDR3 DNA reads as TGTGCCAGCAGCGTGGGACTTCTCGAGACAGATACGCAGTATTTT. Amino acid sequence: CASSVGLLETDTQYF.

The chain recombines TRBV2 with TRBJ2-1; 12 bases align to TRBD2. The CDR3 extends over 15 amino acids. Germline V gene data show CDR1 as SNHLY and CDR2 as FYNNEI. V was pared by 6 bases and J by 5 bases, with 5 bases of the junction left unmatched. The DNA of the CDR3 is TGTGCCAGCAGACTAGCGGGAGGCAACAACAATGAGCAGTTCTTC. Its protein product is CASRLAGGNNNEQFF.

CDR3 sequence: CASSETSGRPFGQYF. CDR3 sequence (DNA): TGTGCCAGCAGCGAAACTAGCGGGAGGCCATTTGGGCAGTACTTC. The V gene is TRBV6-2 or TRBV6-3, the J gene TRBJ2-7, with 12 bases that match TRBD2. This CDR3 spans 15 amino acids. V was pared by 6 bases and J by 9 bases, with 12 bases of the junction left unmatched. Germline CDR1 is MNHEY and CDR2 is SVGEGT.

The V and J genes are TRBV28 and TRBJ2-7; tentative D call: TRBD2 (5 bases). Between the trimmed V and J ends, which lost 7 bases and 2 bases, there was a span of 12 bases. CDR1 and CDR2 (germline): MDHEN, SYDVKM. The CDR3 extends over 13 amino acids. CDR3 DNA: TGTGCCAGCATGAGGGAGAAACCCTACGAGCAGTACTTC. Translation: CASMREKPYEQYF.

Written as DNA, the CDR3 is TGTGCCACCAGCCCAAGGGGGAATCAGCCCCAGCATTTT. Amino acids: CATSPRGNQPQHF. This chain joins TRBV15 and TRBJ1-5; TRBD1 might be the D (6 bases). The V gene's germline CDR1 is LNHNV and CDR2 YYDKDF (reference sequence). Trimming removed 5 bases from V and 4 bases from J, with 9 bases in between. The CDR3 loop spans 13 amino acids.

CDR3 bases: TGCGCCAGCAGCACTTTGACAGGGGGTAGGTCACCCCTCCACTTT. Translation gives CASSTLTGGRSPLHF. The chain carries TRBV5-1 and TRBJ1-6, with 9 positions matching TRBD1. This CDR3 is 15 amino acids long. Germline assignment: CDR1 SGHRS and CDR2 YFSETQ. Unmatched junction bases numbered 9, after V lost 4 bases and J lost 10 bases.

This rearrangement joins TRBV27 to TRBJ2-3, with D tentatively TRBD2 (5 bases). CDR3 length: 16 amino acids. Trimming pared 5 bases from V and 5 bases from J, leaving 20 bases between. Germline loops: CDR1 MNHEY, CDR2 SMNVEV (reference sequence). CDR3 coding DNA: TGTGCCAGCAGTCCTGGAGCACGAGGGTTAGGAGATACGCAGTATTTT. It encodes CASSPGARGLGDTQYF.

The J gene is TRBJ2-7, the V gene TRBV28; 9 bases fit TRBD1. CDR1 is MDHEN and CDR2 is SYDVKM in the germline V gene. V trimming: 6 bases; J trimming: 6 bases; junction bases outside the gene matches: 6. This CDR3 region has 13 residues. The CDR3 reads CASRGDRAGEQYF. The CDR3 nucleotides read TGTGCCAGCAGGGGGGACAGGGCGGGCGAGCAGTACTTC. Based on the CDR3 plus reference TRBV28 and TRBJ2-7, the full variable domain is DVKVTQSSRYLVKRTGEKVFLECVQDMDHENMFWYRQDPGLGLRLIYFSYDVKMKEKGDIPEGYSVSREKKERFSLILESASTNQTSMYLCASRGDRAGEQYFGPGTRLTVT.

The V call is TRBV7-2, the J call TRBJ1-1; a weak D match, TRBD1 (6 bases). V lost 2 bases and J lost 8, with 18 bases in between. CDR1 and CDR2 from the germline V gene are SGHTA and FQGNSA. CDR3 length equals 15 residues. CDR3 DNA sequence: TGTGCCAGCAGCTTAATAGGGGGGGCGCAATCGGAAGCTTTCTTT. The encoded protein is CASSLIGGAQSEAFF.

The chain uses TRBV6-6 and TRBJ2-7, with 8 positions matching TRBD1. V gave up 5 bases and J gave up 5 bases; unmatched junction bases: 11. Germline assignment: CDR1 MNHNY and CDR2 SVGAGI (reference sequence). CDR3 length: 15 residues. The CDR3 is CASSRAEGRGHEQYF. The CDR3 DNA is TGTGCCAGCAGTCGCGCTGAAGGCAGGGGGCACGAGCAGTACTTC.

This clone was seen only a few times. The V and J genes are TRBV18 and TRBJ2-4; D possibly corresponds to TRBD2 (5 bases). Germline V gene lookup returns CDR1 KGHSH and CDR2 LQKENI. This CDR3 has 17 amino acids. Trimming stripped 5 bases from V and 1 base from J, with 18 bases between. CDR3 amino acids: CASSTLTSRGAKNIQYF. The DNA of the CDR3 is TGTGCCAGCTCAACACTTACCTCTCGGGGTGCCAAAAACATTCAGTACTTC.

The CDR3 protein is CASSLKGLAGGDTQYF. Written as DNA, the CDR3 is TGTGCCAGCAGTTTAAAGGGACTAGCGGGAGGGGATACGCAGTATTTT. This chain connects TRBV28 to TRBJ2-3; 16 bases line up with TRBD2. Germline V gives CDR1 MDHEN, CDR2 SYDVKM. The CDR3 has 16 residues. After removal of 2 bases from V and 6 bases from J, the junction contained 2 bases not matched to a gene.

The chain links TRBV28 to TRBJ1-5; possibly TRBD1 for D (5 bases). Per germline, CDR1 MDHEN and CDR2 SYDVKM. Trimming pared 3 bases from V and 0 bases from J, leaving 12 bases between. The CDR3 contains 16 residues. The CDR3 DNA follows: TGTGCCAGCAGTTTGCGGGGGGATTATAGCAATCAGCCCCAGCATTTT. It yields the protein CASSLRGDYSNQPQHF.

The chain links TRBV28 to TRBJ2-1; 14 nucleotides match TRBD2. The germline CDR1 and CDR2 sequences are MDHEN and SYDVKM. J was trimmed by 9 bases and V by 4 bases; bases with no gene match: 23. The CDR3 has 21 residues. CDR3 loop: CASSSSRFRLAGGLQVGEQFF. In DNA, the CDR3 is TGTGCCAGCAGTTCTAGTAGGTTCCGACTAGCGGGAGGGCTGCAGGTGGGTGAGCAGTTCTTC.

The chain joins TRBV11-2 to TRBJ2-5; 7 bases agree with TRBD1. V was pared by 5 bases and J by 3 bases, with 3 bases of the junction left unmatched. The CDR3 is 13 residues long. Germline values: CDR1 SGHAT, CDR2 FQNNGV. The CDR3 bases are TGTGCCAGCAGCCGGGACAGAAAAGAGACCCAGTACTTC. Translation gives CASSRDRKETQYF.

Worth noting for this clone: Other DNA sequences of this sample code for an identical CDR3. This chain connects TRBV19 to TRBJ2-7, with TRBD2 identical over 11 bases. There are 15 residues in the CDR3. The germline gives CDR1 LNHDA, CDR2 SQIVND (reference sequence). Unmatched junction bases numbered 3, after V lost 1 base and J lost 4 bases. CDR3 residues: CASSIAGTSGYEQYF. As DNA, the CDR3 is TGTGCCAGTAGTATAGCCGGGACTAGCGGTTACGAGCAGTACTTC.

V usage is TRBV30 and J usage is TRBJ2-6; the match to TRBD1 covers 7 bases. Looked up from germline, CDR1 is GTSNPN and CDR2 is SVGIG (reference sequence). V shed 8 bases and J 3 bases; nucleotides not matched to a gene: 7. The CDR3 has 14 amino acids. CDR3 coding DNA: TGTGCCCAAACGAGGGGGCTTGGGGCCAACGTCCTGACTTTC. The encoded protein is CAQTRGLGANVLTF.

CDR3 sequence (DNA): TGTGCCAGCAAGAAGACTAGCGCCTACACAGATACGCAGTATTTT. Translation: CASKKTSAYTDTQYF. V is TRBV6-6 and J is TRBJ2-3; TRBD2 agrees at 8 bases. The CDR3 is 15 residues long. CDR1 MNHNY and CDR2 SVGAGI come from the germline V gene (reference sequence). The ends lost 7 bases at V and 2 bases at J; junction bases unmatched: 8.

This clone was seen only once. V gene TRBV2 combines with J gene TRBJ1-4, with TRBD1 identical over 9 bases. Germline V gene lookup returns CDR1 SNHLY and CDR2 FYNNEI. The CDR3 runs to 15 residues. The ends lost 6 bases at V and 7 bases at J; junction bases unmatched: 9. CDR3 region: CASRAEQGAREKLFF. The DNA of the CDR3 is TGTGCCAGCAGGGCTGAACAGGGGGCGCGTGAAAAACTGTTTTTT.